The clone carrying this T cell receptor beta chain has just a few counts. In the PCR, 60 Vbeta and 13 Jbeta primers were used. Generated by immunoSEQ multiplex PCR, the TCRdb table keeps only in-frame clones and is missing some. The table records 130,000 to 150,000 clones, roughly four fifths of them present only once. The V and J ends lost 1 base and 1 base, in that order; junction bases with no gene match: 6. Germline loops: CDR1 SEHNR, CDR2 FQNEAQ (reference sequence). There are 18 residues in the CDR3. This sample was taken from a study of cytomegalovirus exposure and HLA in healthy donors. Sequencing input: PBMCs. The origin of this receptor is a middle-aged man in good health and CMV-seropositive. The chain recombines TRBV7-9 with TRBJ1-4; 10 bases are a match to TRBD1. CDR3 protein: CASSLGWTGGLTNEKLFF. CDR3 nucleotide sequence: TGTGCCAGCAGCTTAGGCTGGACAGGGGGATTAACTAATGAAAAACTGTTTTTT.